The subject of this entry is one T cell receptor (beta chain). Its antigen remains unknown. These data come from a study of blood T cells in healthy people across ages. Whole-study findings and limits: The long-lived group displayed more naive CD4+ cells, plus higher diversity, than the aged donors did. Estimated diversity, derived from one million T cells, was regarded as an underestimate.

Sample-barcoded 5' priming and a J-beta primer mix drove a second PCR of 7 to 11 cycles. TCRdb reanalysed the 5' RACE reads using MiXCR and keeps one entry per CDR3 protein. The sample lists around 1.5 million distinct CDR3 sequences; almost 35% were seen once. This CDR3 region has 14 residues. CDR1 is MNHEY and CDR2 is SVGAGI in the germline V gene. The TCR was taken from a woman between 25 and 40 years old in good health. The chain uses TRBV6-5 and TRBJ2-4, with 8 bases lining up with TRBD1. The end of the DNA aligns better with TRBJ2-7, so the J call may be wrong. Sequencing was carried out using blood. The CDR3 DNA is TGTGCCAGCAGCCGGGGGACAGGAGGTAACGAGCAGTACTTC. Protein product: CASSRGTGGNEQYF.